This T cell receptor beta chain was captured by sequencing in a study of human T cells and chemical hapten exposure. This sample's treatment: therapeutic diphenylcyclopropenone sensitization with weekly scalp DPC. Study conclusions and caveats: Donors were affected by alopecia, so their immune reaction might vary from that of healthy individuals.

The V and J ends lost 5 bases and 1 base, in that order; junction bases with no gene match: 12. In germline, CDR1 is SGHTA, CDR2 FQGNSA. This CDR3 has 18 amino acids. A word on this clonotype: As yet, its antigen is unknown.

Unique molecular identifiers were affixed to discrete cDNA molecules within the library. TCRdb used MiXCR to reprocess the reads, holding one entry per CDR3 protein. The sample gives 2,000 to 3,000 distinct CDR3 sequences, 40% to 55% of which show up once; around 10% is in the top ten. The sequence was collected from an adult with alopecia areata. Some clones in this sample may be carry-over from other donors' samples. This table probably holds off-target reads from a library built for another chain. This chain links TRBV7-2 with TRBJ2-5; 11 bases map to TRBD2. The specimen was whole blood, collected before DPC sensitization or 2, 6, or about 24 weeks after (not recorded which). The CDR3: CASSTGTSGRTLQETQYF. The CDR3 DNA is TGTGCCAGCAGCACCGGGACTAGCGGACGGACGCTCCAAGAGACCCAGTACTTC.